Included here is one T cell receptor (beta chain) sequence, with context. Its antigen remains undetermined. Base qualities are not provided; no much larger clone lies one nucleotide away. The data are from a study of tumor-infiltrating lymphocytes in oesophageal squamous cell carcinoma (dated by TCRdb to 2016 to 2018). V is clipped by 5 bases and J by 0 bases, and the sequence between their germline boundaries is 10 bases long. Reading from cysteine to phenylalanine, the CDR3 counts 15 amino acids. Left in the record is the CDR3 DNA by itself, 45 bases read in frame from the first base. CDR1 and CDR2 are drawn from the germline V gene: SGHTA, FQGNSA. Library creation used PCR. For sequencing, an Illumina HiSeq 2000 was employed. The raw public data were reprocessed by TCRdb itself: fastp quality trimming at Q25, MiXCR clonotype calling, in-frame beta chains only. Every entry covers one CDR3 protein and lists the most common genes and DNA from its rows. The sample has about 15,000 distinct CDR3 sequences on record, roughly half of them singletons. The leading ten clones occupy under 50% of the sample.

This sequence uses TRBV7-2 and TRBJ1-4, with the D segment identity uncertain. The sample was blood. The clonotype comes from a male donor with esophageal squamous cell carcinoma. The base sequence is TGTGCCAGCAGCCCCCAGAGATCAACTAATGAAAAACTGTTTTTT. This sequence encodes CASSPQRSTNEKLFF. The entire variable domain, with the stretches around the CDR3 drawn from the reference TRBV7-2 and TRBJ1-4 proteins, is GAGVSQSPSNKVTEKGKDVELRCDPISGHTALYWYRQSLGQGLEFLIYFQGNSAPDKSGLPSDRFSAERTGGSVSTLTIQRTQQEDSAVYLCASSPQRSTNEKLFFGSGTQLSVL.